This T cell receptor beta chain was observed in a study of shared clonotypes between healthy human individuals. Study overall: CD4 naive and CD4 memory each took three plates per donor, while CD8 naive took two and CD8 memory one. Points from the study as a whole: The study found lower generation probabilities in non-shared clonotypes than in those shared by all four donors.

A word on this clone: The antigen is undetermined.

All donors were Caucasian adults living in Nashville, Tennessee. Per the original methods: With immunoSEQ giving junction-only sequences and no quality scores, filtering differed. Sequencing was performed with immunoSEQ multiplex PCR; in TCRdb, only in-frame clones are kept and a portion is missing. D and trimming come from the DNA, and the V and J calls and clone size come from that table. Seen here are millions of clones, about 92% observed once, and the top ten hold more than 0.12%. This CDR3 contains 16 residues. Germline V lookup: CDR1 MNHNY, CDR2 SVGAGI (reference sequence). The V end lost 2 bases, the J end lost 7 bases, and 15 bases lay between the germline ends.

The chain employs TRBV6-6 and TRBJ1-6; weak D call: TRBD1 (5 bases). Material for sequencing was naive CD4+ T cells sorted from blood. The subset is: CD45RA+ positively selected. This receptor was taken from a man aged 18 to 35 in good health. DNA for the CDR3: TGTGCCAGCAGTTACGGGGCAGCCCGCACCAATTCACCCCTCCACTTT. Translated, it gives CASSYGAARTNSPLHF.